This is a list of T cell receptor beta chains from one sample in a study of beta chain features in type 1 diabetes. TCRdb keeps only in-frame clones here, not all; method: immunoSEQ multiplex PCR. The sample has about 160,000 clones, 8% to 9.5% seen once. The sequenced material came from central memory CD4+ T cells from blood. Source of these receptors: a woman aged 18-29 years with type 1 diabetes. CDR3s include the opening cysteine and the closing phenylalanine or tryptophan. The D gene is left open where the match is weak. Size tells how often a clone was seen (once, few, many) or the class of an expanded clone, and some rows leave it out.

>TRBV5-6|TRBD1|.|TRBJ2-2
TGTGCCAGCAGCTGGGACAGCTACGGGGAGCTGTTTTTT
CASSWDSYGELFF
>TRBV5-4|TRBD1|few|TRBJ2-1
TGTGCCAGCAGCACCCGGACAGGGGGCTCCTACAATGAGCAGTTCTTC
CASSTRTGGSYNEQFF
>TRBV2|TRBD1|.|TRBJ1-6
TGTGCCAGCAGGGGACAGGGTACTTCACCCCTCCACTTT
CASRGQGTSPLHF
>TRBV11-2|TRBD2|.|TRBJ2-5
TGTGCCAGCAGTAGCGGGGGGCCCCCACAAGAGACCCAGTACTTC
CASSSGGPPQETQYF
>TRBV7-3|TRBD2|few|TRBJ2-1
TGTGCCAGCAGCCCCACCGCTCTAGCGGGAGTCGGGAATGAGCAGTTCTTC
CASSPTALAGVGNEQFF
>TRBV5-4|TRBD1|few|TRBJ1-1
TGTGCCAGCAGCTTGGTACGAGGGGGCGCTGAAGCTTTCTTT
CASSLVRGGAEAFF
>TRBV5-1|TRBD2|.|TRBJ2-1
TGCGCCAGCAGTCTGACTAGCGGGGTTAACAATGAGCAGTTCTTC
CASSLTSGVNNEQFF
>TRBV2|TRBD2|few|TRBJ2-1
TGTGCCAGCATCCCTAGCGGGAGAACGGGTGAGCAGTTCTTC
CASIPSGRTGEQFF
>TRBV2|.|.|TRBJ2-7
TGTGCCAGCAGGATGGGGCAGAGCGAGCAGTACTTC
CASRMGQSEQYF
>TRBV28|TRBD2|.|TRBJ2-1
TGTGCCAGCAGTGGGGGACTAGCGGGGTTAGGGCCGAATGAGCAGTTCTTC
CASSGGLAGLGPNEQFF
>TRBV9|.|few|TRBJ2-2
TGTGCCAGCAGCGTAGCGGAGGGCCACACCGGGGAGCTGTTTTTT
CASSVAEGHTGELFF
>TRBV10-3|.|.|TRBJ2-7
TGTGCCATCAGTGGGGTCGGGGGCTCCTACGAGCAGTACTTC
CAISGVGGSYEQYF
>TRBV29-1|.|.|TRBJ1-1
TGCAGCGGATCACAGGGGAACACTGAAGCTTTCTTT
CSGSQGNTEAFF
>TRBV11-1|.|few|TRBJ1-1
TGTGCCAGCAGCTTAGGAGGAAGTTTTGGGAACACTGAAGCTTTCTTT
CASSLGGSFGNTEAFF
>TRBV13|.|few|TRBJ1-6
TGTGCCAGCAGCTTAAGAGGGCTCCCATCCCAGGGGTCACCCCTCCACTTT
CASSLRGLPSQGSPLHF
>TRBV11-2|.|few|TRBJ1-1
TGTGCCAGCAGCTTAGTCAGGGGGAACACTGAAGCTTTCTTT
CASSLVRGNTEAFF
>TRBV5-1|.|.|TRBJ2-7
TGCGCCAGCAGCTTGGTGACTTCCCGCTCCTACGAGCAGTACTTC
CASSLVTSRSYEQYF
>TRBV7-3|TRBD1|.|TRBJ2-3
TGTGCCAGCAGCCCGGGACAGAGCACAGATACGCAGTATTTT
CASSPGQSTDTQYF
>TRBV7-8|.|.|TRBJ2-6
TGTGCCAGCAGCTTAGTATCGAGCTCTGGGGCCAACGTCCTGACTTTC
CASSLVSSSGANVLTF
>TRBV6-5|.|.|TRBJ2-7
TGTGCCAGCAGGGTCCGGGACACCTCGTCCTACGAGCAGTACTTC
CASRVRDTSSYEQYF
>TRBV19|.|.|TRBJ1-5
TGTGCCAGTACAGGGAGCAATCAGCCCCAGCATTTT
CASTGSNQPQHF
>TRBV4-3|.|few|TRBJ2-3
TGCGCCAGCAGCCGGCTAGGCACAGATACGCAGTATTTT
CASSRLGTDTQYF
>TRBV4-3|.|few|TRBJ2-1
TGCGCCAGCAGCCAAGGTTTGTTACGACTATCCTACAATGAGCAGTTCTTC
CASSQGLLRLSYNEQFF
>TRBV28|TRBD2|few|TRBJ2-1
TGTGCCAGCAGTTCCGTAGAGCGGGATGGCAATGAGCAGTTCTTC
CASSSVERDGNEQFF
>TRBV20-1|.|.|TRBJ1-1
TGCAGTGCACCCTCGACAGTTGAAGCTTTCTTT
CSAPSTVEAFF
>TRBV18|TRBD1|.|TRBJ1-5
TGTGCCAGCAGAACAGGGGATAATCAGCCCCAGCATTTT
CASRTGDNQPQHF
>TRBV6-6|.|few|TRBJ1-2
TGTGCCAGCAGTTCTGGGGGGTCGGGGGGAAGCTATGGCTACACCTTC
CASSSGGSGGSYGYTF
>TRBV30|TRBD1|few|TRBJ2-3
TGTGCCTGGAGTGCAGGACAGGCGCTCACAGATACGCAGTATTTT
CAWSAGQALTDTQYF